These 30 T cell receptor beta chains came from one sample sequenced in a study of shared clonotypes between healthy human individuals (dated by TCRdb to 2020 to 2021). Libraries were constructed by the immunoSEQ multiplex PCR assay. What TCRdb holds here is the immuneACCESS table cut down to in-frame rearrangements. Part of the clones is not present; checked against another copy, under half of the missing clones reflect an unresolved V gene, and the others are unexplained. This sample has a few million clones in its table, and approximately 96% of those were observed once. The ten largest clones add up to around 0.13% of the sample. The sequenced material came from naive CD4+ T cells sorted from blood. This sample's cell subset or site label indicates: CD45RA+ positively selected. Every receptor here comes from a man aged 18 to 30 in good health.

The chain joins TRBV18 to TRBJ2-7; D possibly uses TRBD1 or TRBD2 (6 bases each). Trimming stripped 6 bases from V and 2 bases from J, with 17 bases between. The CDR3 consists of 15 residues. The germline gives CDR1 KGHSH, CDR2 LQKENI. The CDR3 DNA reads TGTGCCAGCTCCCCAGGAGGGGGGCCGGCCTACGAGCAGTACTTC. Encoded protein: CASSPGGGPAYEQYF.

The CDR3 bases are TGTGCCAGCAGTGGGGAGACCAACACTGAAGCTTTCTTT. This sequence encodes CASSGETNTEAFF. The rearrangement links TRBV2 to TRBJ1-1, with D uncertain. Trimming stripped 4 bases from V and 2 bases from J, with 8 bases between. CDR1 and CDR2 from the germline V gene are SNHLY and FYNNEI. This CDR3 region has 13 residues.

CDR3 sequence reads: CASSLPEGNEQFF. CDR3 bases: TGTGCCAGCAGCCTCCCAGAGGGCAATGAGCAGTTCTTC. The chain couples TRBV7-2 to TRBJ2-1; possibly TRBD2 for D (5 bases). The germline V gene encodes CDR1 SGHTA and CDR2 FQGNSA. Trimming stripped 5 bases from V and 6 bases from J, with 11 bases between. The CDR3 extends over 13 amino acids.

V and J are TRBV5-1 and TRBJ2-5; no definite D call. CDR3 size: 14 residues. Germline V gene lookup returns CDR1 SGHRS and CDR2 YFSETQ. V gave up 0 bases and J gave up 3 bases, with 9 bases separating them. The CDR3 here is CASSLVSSEETQYF. CDR3 sequence (DNA): TGCGCCAGCAGCTTGGTTAGCTCTGAAGAGACCCAGTACTTC.

The chain is built from TRBV9 and TRBJ2-5; D gene ambiguous. The CDR3 spans 14 residues. V was trimmed by 4 bases and J by 3 bases, leaving 13 bases between them. CDR1 and CDR2 (germline): SGDLS, YYNGEE. CDR3 DNA: TGTGCCAGCAGCCCACCAACTTCGGAAGAGACCCAGTACTTC. Translating it yields CASSPPTSEETQYF.

The chain combines TRBV6-5 with TRBJ1-6; TRBD1 matches at 7 bases. Per the germline V gene, CDR1 is MNHEY and CDR2 is SVGAGI. With V trimmed by 5 bases and J by 2 bases, 3 bases remained unmatched. This CDR3 contains 15 residues. CDR3 in amino acids: CASSQTGTYNSPLHF. CDR3 DNA sequence: TGTGCCAGCAGTCAGACAGGGACCTATAATTCACCCCTCCACTTT.

V usage is TRBV18 and J usage is TRBJ1-1; a weak D match, TRBD1 (5 bases). This CDR3 has 14 amino acids. V lost 4 bases to trimming and J lost 3 bases, with 12 bases between them. Germline CDR1 KGHSH, CDR2 LQKENI. This CDR3 is CASSLGGEDTEAFF. The CDR3 DNA is TGTGCCAGCTCACTCGGAGGGGAGGACACTGAAGCTTTCTTT.

V and J are TRBV5-1 and TRBJ1-6; weak D call: TRBD1 (5 bases). The CDR3 contains 14 residues. CDR1 and CDR2 (germline): SGHRS, YFSETQ. V lost 0 bases and J 13 bases, leaving 14 bases between the germline ends. This CDR3 reads CASSLADGGSPLHF. The CDR3 bases are TGCGCCAGCAGCTTGGCCGATGGGGGGAGTCCCCTCCACTTT.

The chain carries TRBV11-3 and TRBJ2-7; TRBD2 aligns across 9 bases. The CDR3 contains 15 residues. V dropped 4 bases and J dropped 0; count of bases not matched to a gene: 4. Per germline, CDR1 SGHNT and CDR2 YENEEA. DNA for the CDR3: TGTGCCAGCAGCTACAGCGGGGGGAGCTCCTACGAGCAGTACTTC. Its protein product is CASSYSGGSSYEQYF. The full variable domain, with the rest looked up from reference TRBV11-3 and TRBJ2-7, is EAGVVQSPRYKIIEKKQPVAFWCNPISGHNTLYWYLQNLGQGPELLIRYENEEAVDDSQLPKDRFSAERLKGVDSTLKIQPAELGDSAVYLCASSYSGGSSYEQYFGPGTRLTVT.

Only one count was recorded for this clone. The chain joins TRBV27 to TRBJ1-5; D not certain. Trimming cost V 6 bases and J 0 bases, with 12 bases left between them. The CDR3 spans 15 residues. Germline V gene lookup returns CDR1 MNHEY and CDR2 SMNVEV (reference sequence). The chain's CDR3 is CASRSVPYSNQPQHF. CDR3 DNA: TGTGCCAGCAGATCGGTCCCATATAGCAATCAGCCCCAGCATTTT.

The chain is built from TRBV11-2 and TRBJ2-2; 8 positions match TRBD1. The CDR3 has 14 amino acids. Germline CDR1 is SGHAT and CDR2 is FQNNGV. V shed 7 bases, J shed 3 bases, and the junction held 4 bases outside the gene matches. DNA for the CDR3: TGTGCCAGCACAGGGGGCGCGGACACCGGGGAGCTGTTTTTT. Protein: CASTGGADTGELFF.

The chain links TRBV2 to TRBJ1-6, with D uncertain. Germline CDR1 and CDR2: SNHLY and FYNNEI. The CDR3 is made up of 16 amino acids. Trimming stripped 3 bases from V and 1 base from J, with 10 bases between. DNA for the CDR3: TGTGCCAGCAGTGATGTGGGCGAATCCTATAATTCACCCCTCCACTTT. Protein product: CASSDVGESYNSPLHF. Looking up the rest from reference TRBV2 and TRBJ1-6 gives the full variable domain: EPEVTQTPSHQVTQMGQEVILRCVPISNHLYFYWYRQILGQKVEFLVSFYNNEISEKSEIFDDQFSVERPDGSNFTLKIRSTKLEDSAMYFCASSDVGESYNSPLHFGNGTRLTVT.

V usage is TRBV28 and J usage is TRBJ1-1, with 7 bases matching TRBD1. Germline CDR1 reads MDHEN; CDR2 reads SYDVKM. The CDR3 runs to 14 residues. V was clipped by 5 bases and J by 1 base; unmatched bases: 4. The chain's CDR3 is CASSRWTGNTEAFF. The CDR3 DNA reads TGTGCCAGCAGTCGTTGGACAGGGAACACTGAAGCTTTCTTT.

The chain uses TRBV7-9 and TRBJ2-6; perhaps TRBD2 as D (5 bases). From germline, CDR1 is SEHNR and CDR2 FQNEAQ (reference sequence). This CDR3 region has 15 residues. Trimming removed 1 base at V and 1 base at J, with 5 bases between. The CDR3 sequence is CASSLGTSGANVLTF. The CDR3 bases are TGTGCCAGCAGCTTAGGGACTTCTGGGGCCAACGTCCTGACTTTC.

This sequence joins TRBV29-1 and TRBJ2-5, with TRBD1 matching 10 bases. V lost 6 bases and J lost 5; bases outside the gene matches: 6. Germline-derived CDR1 and CDR2 are SQVTM and ANQGSEA. This CDR3 has 13 residues. The DNA of the CDR3 is TGCAGCGTCGGACAGGGGGTCTGGGAGACCCAGTACTTC. Its protein product is CSVGQGVWETQYF. The complete variable domain, with remaining parts taken from reference TRBV29-1 and TRBJ2-5, reads SAVISQKPSRDICQRGTSLTIQCQVDSQVTMMFWYRQQPGQSLTLIATANQGSEATYESGFVIDKFPISRPNLTFSTLTVSNMSPEDSSIYLCSVGQGVWETQYFGPGTRLLVL.

The genes are TRBV29-1 and TRBJ2-7; possibly TRBD1 or TRBD2 for D (5 bases each). Between the trimmed V and J ends, which lost 4 bases and 3 bases, there was a span of 16 bases. Germline values: CDR1 SQVTM, CDR2 ANQGSEA. The CDR3 totals 14 residues. CDR3 amino acids: CSVVKRGEGYEQYF. In DNA form, the CDR3 reads TGCAGCGTTGTAAAAAGAGGGGAAGGCTACGAGCAGTACTTC.

This chain joins TRBV30 and TRBJ2-2; TRBD2 might be the D (5 bases). V lost 4 bases, J lost 1 base, and 13 bases lay in between. Germline V gene sequence: CDR1 GTSNPN, CDR2 SVGIG (reference sequence). This CDR3 contains 15 residues. This CDR3 reads CAWNGIRMNTGELFF. CDR3 in DNA: TGTGCCTGGAACGGGATCAGGATGAACACCGGGGAGCTGTTTTTT.

V gene TRBV2 combines with J gene TRBJ2-3; D gene ambiguous. Trimming stripped 5 bases from V and 0 bases from J, with 15 bases between. Germline V gene lookup returns CDR1 SNHLY and CDR2 FYNNEI. The CDR3 sequence is 16 residues long. The CDR3 region has the DNA TGTGCCAGCAGTACCAGAGTAACACTTAGCACAGATACGCAGTATTTT. The encoded protein is CASSTRVTLSTDTQYF.

The chain has TRBV30 and TRBJ2-3; TRBD2 aligns across 12 bases. From germline, CDR1 is GTSNPN and CDR2 SVGIG (reference sequence). Unmatched junction bases numbered 12, after V lost 0 bases and J lost 5 bases. The CDR3 is made up of 18 amino acids. CDR3 region: CAWSVLRPSGRAEDTQYF. In DNA form, the CDR3 reads TGTGCCTGGAGTGTACTCCGCCCTAGCGGGAGGGCCGAAGATACGCAGTATTTT. Full variable domain (rest looked up from reference TRBV30 and TRBJ2-3): SQTIHQWPATLVQPVGSPLSLECTVEGTSNPNLYWYRQAAGRGLQLLFYSVGIGQISSEVPQNLSASRPQDRQFILSSKKLLLSDSGFYLCAWSVLRPSGRAEDTQYFGPGTRLTVL.

V is TRBV6-1 and J is TRBJ1-1; 10 bases are shared with TRBD1. The CDR3 runs 14 residues. The V and J ends lost 4 bases and 6 bases, in that order; junction bases with no gene match: 5. Germline V CDR1 and CDR2: MNHNS, SASEGT. This CDR3 reads CASSAGQGRAEAFF. The DNA of the CDR3 is TGTGCCAGCAGTGCGGGACAGGGGAGGGCTGAAGCTTTCTTT.

V gene TRBV11-3 combines with J gene TRBJ1-1, with a possible D match to TRBD1 (5 bases). From germline, CDR1 is SGHNT and CDR2 YENEEA. Trimming shortened V by 5 bases and J by 1 base, and 14 bases separated the two germline ends. There are 15 residues in the CDR3. CDR3 DNA: TGTGCCAGCAGCCAGTCATCAACAGGGAACACTGAAGCTTTCTTT. It translates to CASSQSSTGNTEAFF. The variable domain in full, completed from reference TRBV11-3 and TRBJ1-1, reads EAGVVQSPRYKIIEKKQPVAFWCNPISGHNTLYWYLQNLGQGPELLIRYENEEAVDDSQLPKDRFSAERLKGVDSTLKIQPAELGDSAVYLCASSQSSTGNTEAFFGQGTRLTVV.

This chain uses TRBV6-1 with TRBJ1-2; D not certain. In germline, CDR1 is MNHNS, CDR2 SASEGT. V lost 1 base and J 5 bases, leaving 14 bases between the germline ends. The CDR3 has 15 amino acids. In nucleotides, the CDR3 is TGTGCCAGCAGTGAAGGGCGAGGAAAAAGTTATGGCTACACCTTC. This sequence encodes CASSEGRGKSYGYTF.

The chain joins TRBV5-1 to TRBJ1-2; D gene ambiguous. V lost 4 bases to trimming and J lost 6 bases, with 19 bases between them. CDR1 is SGHRS, CDR2 YFSETQ, per germline. The CDR3 has 15 residues. The CDR3 loop is CASSIPPGGLDGYTF. In nucleotides, the CDR3 is TGCGCCAGCAGCATACCACCGGGCGGGTTGGATGGCTACACCTTC. The complete variable domain, with remaining parts taken from reference TRBV5-1 and TRBJ1-2, reads KAGVTQTPRYLIKTRGQQVTLSCSPISGHRSVSWYQQTPGQGLQFLFEYFSETQRNKGNFPGRFSGRQFSNSRSEMNVSTLELGDSALYLCASSIPPGGLDGYTFGSGTRLTVV.

The chain is built from TRBV5-1 and TRBJ2-3; 9 nucleotides match TRBD1. The CDR3 has 15 amino acids. V was clipped by 6 bases and J by 4 bases; unmatched bases: 9. The V gene's germline CDR1 is SGHRS and CDR2 YFSETQ. Written as DNA, the CDR3 is TGCGCCAGCACCACCGGGACAGGGTTGCCAGATACGCAGTATTTT. It codes for CASTTGTGLPDTQYF.

This chain joins TRBV5-4 and TRBJ2-1; the match to TRBD2 covers 14 bases. The CDR3 contains 15 residues. J lost 7 bases, V lost 2 bases, and 2 bases had no gene match. Germline V gives CDR1 SGHNT, CDR2 YYREEE (reference sequence). The CDR3, as DNA: TGTGCCAGCAGCTTCGGGACTAGCGGGAGAAATGAGCAGTTCTTC. Translating gives CASSFGTSGRNEQFF.

The chain carries TRBV30 and TRBJ1-4, with D possibly being TRBD1 (5 bases). Germline lookup yields CDR1 GTSNPN and CDR2 SVGIG (reference sequence). The CDR3 loop spans 13 amino acids. V lost 2 bases and J lost 11, with 15 bases in between. CDR3 coding DNA: TGTGCCTGGAGTCGGGGGATCGCGAAGAAACTGTTTTTT. This codes for CAWSRGIAKKLFF.

The rearrangement links TRBV11-2 to TRBJ1-5; D not certain. Germline V CDR1 and CDR2: SGHAT, FQNNGV. With 6 bases removed from V and 7 bases from J, the gap between germline ends came to 13 bases. The CDR3 is made up of 13 amino acids. The CDR3 DNA follows: TGTGCCAGCAGTCTGAGTCTGGAGCAGCCCCAGCATTTT. Protein product: CASSLSLEQPQHF.

The chain employs TRBV25-1 and TRBJ2-3; 12 nucleotides match TRBD2. This CDR3 has 18 amino acids. The germline gives CDR1 MGHDK, CDR2 SYGVNS. The V segment lost 1 base and the J segment 1 base; nucleotides outside the gene matches: 6. The DNA of the CDR3 is TGTGCCAGCAGTGAATGGCTAGCGGGGGGGCAGGGCACAGATACGCAGTATTTT. Translating gives CASSEWLAGGQGTDTQYF.

The genes are TRBV7-9 and TRBJ2-1, with a possible D match to TRBD2 (5 bases). V shed 1 base and J shed 5 bases, with 9 bases lying between them. This CDR3 is built from 14 residues. Germline-derived CDR1 and CDR2 are SEHNR and FQNEAQ (reference sequence). The CDR3 bases are TGTGCCAGCAGCTTAGGTCGGCGGGACAATGAGCAGTTCTTC. Translating it yields CASSLGRRDNEQFF. The full variable domain, in which reference TRBV7-9 and TRBJ2-1 provide the parts outside the CDR3, is DTGVSQNPRHKITKRGQNVTFRCDPISEHNRLYWYRQTLGQGPEFLTYFQNEAQLEKSRLLSDRFSAERPKGSFSTLEIQRTEQGDSAMYLCASSLGRRDNEQFFGPGTRLTVL.

The V and J genes are TRBV2 and TRBJ2-2; 8 bases fit TRBD2. The CDR3 is 15 amino acids. Germline assignment: CDR1 SNHLY and CDR2 FYNNEI. The ends lost 5 bases at V and 7 bases at J; junction bases unmatched: 9. CDR3 sequence reads: CASSRAGGTDGELFF. CDR3 nucleotides: TGTGCCAGCAGTCGCGCGGGGGGAACAGACGGGGAGCTGTTTTTT. Looking up the rest from reference TRBV2 and TRBJ2-2 gives the full variable domain: EPEVTQTPSHQVTQMGQEVILRCVPISNHLYFYWYRQILGQKVEFLVSFYNNEISEKSEIFDDQFSVERPDGSNFTLKIRSTKLEDSAMYFCASSRAGGTDGELFFGEGSRLTVL.